This T cell receptor (beta chain) was recorded in a study of blood T cell repertoires in COVID-19. Study information: Samples taken during acute and convalescent COVID-19 were collected in the United States, Italy and Spain.

In the original analysis: Nucleated cell number was recorded as an estimate derived from reference gene primer amplification. Clones were sequenced by immunoSEQ multiplex PCR, and TCRdb holds only the in-frame ones, with some missing. V and J calls and clone size come straight from that table; D and trimming were deduced from the DNA. The table has fewer than 350,000 clones, about 76% seen once; the top ten hold roughly 2.9%. The CDR3 loop spans 15 amino acids. Germline assignment: CDR1 LNHDA and CDR2 SQIVND (reference sequence). V was cut by 1 base and J by 3 bases, with 12 bases left in between. Sequenced sample: peripheral blood. The sequence was obtained from a woman aged 60-75 years with active or convalescent COVID-19. The genes are TRBV19 and TRBJ1-2; perhaps TRBD1 as D (6 bases). CDR3 region: CASSIGAGADYGYTF. The CDR3 coding sequence is TGTGCCAGTAGTATAGGGGCGGGGGCGGACTATGGCTACACCTTC.